This T cell receptor beta chain was identified during a study of T-cell reconstitution after alpha-beta-depleted transplantation in children. The authors prepared the TCRbeta library with unique molecular identifiers. MiXCR, applied by TCRdb to the PCR reads, yields one record per CDR3 protein. The table lists 200,000 to 300,000 distinct CDR3 sequences, about 12% of them singletons. This clonotype was detected many times. V trimming: 3 bases; J trimming: 5 bases; junction bases outside the gene matches: 6. Germline-derived CDR1 and CDR2 are SGHDN and FVKESK. The CDR3 has 14 amino acids. The sequence was collected from a human donor who donated a stem cell graft to a child with acute lymphoblastic leukemia. The rearrangement uses TRBV14 and TRBJ1-2; TRBD1 matches at 7 bases. The input for sequencing was PBMCs from the stem cell graft donor, taken from the stem cell graft. DNA for the CDR3: TGTGCCAGCAGCCATGACAGGGTCGAATATGGCTACACCTTC. Translated, it gives CASSHDRVEYGYTF.